A selection of T cell receptor beta chains follows, all from one sample in a study of technical replicates of blood from a few donors. The table came from immunoSEQ multiplex PCR; TCRdb's copy has only in-frame clones and leaves some out. The data show just under 60,000 clones, roughly 91% seen once. The material sequenced was PBMCs. These TCRs come from a human donor in good health. Some clones in this sample may be carry-over from other donors' samples. Each CDR3 is given with its conserved first and last residue. Fields, in order: CDR3 protein, CDR3 DNA, J gene, V gene, clone size, D gene. A D gene is named only where the DNA matches it firmly. A clone size is listed for some rows: how often the clone was seen (once, few, many), or a class if it is expanded.

CDR3 protein: CASSDVGTGYNEQFF
CDR3 DNA: TGTGCCAGCAGCGATGTCGGGACAGGGTACAATGAGCAGTTCTTC
J gene: TRBJ2-1
V gene: TRBV9
clone size: .
D gene: TRBD1

CDR3 protein: CASSPAETQYF
CDR3 DNA: TGTGCCAGCTCACCGGCAGAGACCCAGTACTTC
J gene: TRBJ2-5
V gene: TRBV18
clone size: .
D gene: .

CDR3 protein: CASSLTGPGRGGATDTQYF
CDR3 DNA: TGTGCCAGCAGCTTAACCGGGCCGGGGAGGGGCGGGGCTACAGATACGCAGTATTTT
J gene: TRBJ2-3
V gene: TRBV7-3
clone size: once
D gene: TRBD2

CDR3 protein: CASSTSYNEQFF
CDR3 DNA: TGTGCCAGCAGCACTTCATACAATGAGCAGTTCTTC
J gene: TRBJ2-1
V gene: TRBV2
clone size: once
D gene: .

CDR3 protein: CAIMSLLAGEETQYF
CDR3 DNA: TGTGCCATCATGTCGTTGCTAGCGGGAGAAGAGACCCAGTACTTC
J gene: TRBJ2-5
V gene: TRBV10-3
clone size: .
D gene: TRBD2

CDR3 protein: CASSLSGTGYGYTF
CDR3 DNA: TGTGCCAGCAGTTTATCCGGGACAGGATATGGCTACACCTTC
J gene: TRBJ1-2
V gene: TRBV27
clone size: .
D gene: TRBD1

CDR3 protein: CASTAVGGRHGYTF
CDR3 DNA: TGTGCCAGCACAGCTGTCGGGGGGAGGCATGGCTACACCTTC
J gene: TRBJ1-2
V gene: TRBV2
clone size: .
D gene: .

CDR3 protein: CASSLTENQPQHF
CDR3 DNA: TGTGCCAGCAGCTTAACGGAGAATCAGCCCCAGCATTTT
J gene: TRBJ1-5
V gene: TRBV7-2
clone size: .
D gene: .

CDR3 protein: CASSPNPLAGSLETQYF
CDR3 DNA: TGTGCCAGCTCACCCAACCCACTAGCGGGAAGTTTGGAGACCCAGTACTTC
J gene: TRBJ2-5
V gene: TRBV18
clone size: .
D gene: TRBD2

CDR3 protein: CASSDNSGQGVDGYTF
CDR3 DNA: TGTGCCAGCAGTGACAATTCAGGGCAGGGGGTCGATGGCTACACCTTC
J gene: TRBJ1-2
V gene: TRBV2
clone size: .
D gene: TRBD1

CDR3 protein: CASSLGASDSYNEQFF
CDR3 DNA: TGTGCCAGCAGCTTAGGTGCTAGCGACTCCTACAATGAGCAGTTCTTC
J gene: TRBJ2-1
V gene: TRBV7-2
clone size: .
D gene: .

CDR3 protein: CASSQEVRGTGYTF
CDR3 DNA: TGCGCCAGCAGCCAAGAGGTCAGGGGAACTGGCTACACCTTC
J gene: TRBJ1-2
V gene: TRBV4-1
clone size: few
D gene: .

CDR3 protein: CATSRLPPAGANTEAFF
CDR3 DNA: TGTGCCACCAGCAGACTCCCGCCAGCGGGGGCAAACACTGAAGCTTTCTTT
J gene: TRBJ1-1
V gene: TRBV15
clone size: .
D gene: .

CDR3 protein: CASSHLAEVGDTQYF
CDR3 DNA: TGCGCCAGCAGCCATCTAGCGGAGGTCGGGGATACGCAGTATTTT
J gene: TRBJ2-3
V gene: TRBV4-1
clone size: once
D gene: TRBD2

CDR3 protein: CASSFGGSTDTQYF
CDR3 DNA: TGTGCCAGCAGCTTCGGGGGTAGCACAGATACGCAGTATTTT
J gene: TRBJ2-3
V gene: TRBV7-2
clone size: .
D gene: .

CDR3 protein: CASRSGDTQYF
CDR3 DNA: TGTGCCAGCAGGTCCGGAGATACGCAGTATTTT
J gene: TRBJ2-3
V gene: TRBV6-5
clone size: .
D gene: .

CDR3 protein: CASSLGTPGPPF
CDR3 DNA: TGTGCCAGCAGCTTAGGCACCCCAGGCCCTCCTTTT
J gene: TRBJ2-2
V gene: TRBV7-2
clone size: .
D gene: .

CDR3 protein: CASSAQPQGANYGYTF
CDR3 DNA: TGTGCCAGCAGCGCCCAGCCCCAGGGGGCTAACTATGGCTACACCTTC
J gene: TRBJ1-2
V gene: TRBV9
clone size: .
D gene: TRBD1

CDR3 protein: CASSLGLQAFF
CDR3 DNA: TGTGCCAGCAGCCTGGGACTCCAAGCTTTCTTT
J gene: TRBJ1-1
V gene: TRBV6-5
clone size: few
D gene: .

CDR3 protein: CASSPSNEQFF
CDR3 DNA: TGTGCCTCCTCCCCGTCCAATGAGCAGTTCTTC
J gene: TRBJ2-1
V gene: TRBV30
clone size: .
D gene: .

CDR3 protein: CASSSPRREQYF
CDR3 DNA: TGTGCCAGCAGCTCACCTCGGCGGGAGCAGTACTTC
J gene: TRBJ2-7
V gene: TRBV7-8
clone size: .
D gene: .

CDR3 protein: CASSLAGSFTGHNEQFF
CDR3 DNA: TGTGCCAGCAGCCTAGCGGGGTCCTTTACCGGTCACAATGAGCAGTTCTTC
J gene: TRBJ2-1
V gene: TRBV4-2
clone size: .
D gene: TRBD2

CDR3 protein: CASSLGFPLRSYEQYF
CDR3 DNA: TGTGCCAGCAGCTTGGGTTTCCCTCTCCGCTCCTACGAGCAGTACTTC
J gene: TRBJ2-7
V gene: TRBV5-5
clone size: .
D gene: .

CDR3 protein: CSVSQGNNSPLHF
CDR3 DNA: TGCAGCGTGTCACAGGGAAATAATTCACCCCTCCACTTT
J gene: TRBJ1-6
V gene: TRBV29-1
clone size: .
D gene: .

CDR3 protein: CAISTGGAGNTIYF
CDR3 DNA: TGTGCCATCAGTACGGGAGGCGCTGGAAACACCATATATTTT
J gene: TRBJ1-3
V gene: TRBV10-3
clone size: once
D gene: .

CDR3 protein: CASSLEWQGGEQYF
CDR3 DNA: TGTGCCAGCAGCTTAGAATGGCAGGGGGGCGAGCAGTACTTC
J gene: TRBJ2-7
V gene: TRBV11-2
clone size: .
D gene: .

CDR3 protein: CASSESYYEQYF
CDR3 DNA: TGTGCCAGCAGTGAGTCCTACTACGAGCAGTACTTC
J gene: TRBJ2-7
V gene: TRBV25-1
clone size: .
D gene: .

CDR3 protein: CASSPTGFADNEQFF
CDR3 DNA: TGTGCCAGCAGCCCTACGGGGTTCGCAGACAATGAGCAGTTCTTC
J gene: TRBJ2-1
V gene: TRBV5-6
clone size: .
D gene: .

CDR3 protein: CATQDGTYEQYF
CDR3 DNA: TGTGCCACCCAGGACGGGACCTACGAGCAGTACTTC
J gene: TRBJ2-7
V gene: TRBV10-3
clone size: once
D gene: .

CDR3 protein: CATPVSYGYTF
CDR3 DNA: TGCGCCACCCCGGTGTCCTATGGCTACACCTTC
J gene: TRBJ1-2
V gene: TRBV5-1
clone size: once
D gene: .

CDR3 protein: CAWSRVSSGARIGELFF
CDR3 DNA: TGTGCCTGGAGTAGAGTGTCTAGCGGGGCACGGATCGGGGAGCTGTTTTTT
J gene: TRBJ2-2
V gene: TRBV30
clone size: .
D gene: TRBD2

CDR3 protein: CASSLQRGGFEQFF
CDR3 DNA: TGTGCCAGCAGCTTACAGCGGGGGGGCTTTGAGCAGTTCTTC
J gene: TRBJ2-1
V gene: TRBV7-2
clone size: .
D gene: TRBD2

CDR3 protein: CASGRIACEQFF
CDR3 DNA: TGTGCTAGTGGCCGGATAGCGTGTGAGCAGTTCTTC
J gene: TRBJ2-1
V gene: TRBV12-5
clone size: .
D gene: .

CDR3 protein: CASSYTSGGSTDTQYF
CDR3 DNA: TGTGCCAGCAGTTACACTAGCGGGGGAAGCACAGATACGCAGTATTTT
J gene: TRBJ2-3
V gene: TRBV6-5
clone size: .
D gene: TRBD2

CDR3 protein: CASSTGPHQPQHF
CDR3 DNA: TGCGCCAGCAGCACTGGGCCACATCAGCCCCAGCATTTT
J gene: TRBJ1-5
V gene: TRBV5-1
clone size: .
D gene: .

CDR3 protein: CASSQTGPNEQFF
CDR3 DNA: TGTGCCAGCAGCCAAACAGGGCCCAATGAGCAGTTCTTC
J gene: TRBJ2-1
V gene: TRBV4-2
clone size: .
D gene: .

CDR3 protein: CASSPRESGRNYNEQFF
CDR3 DNA: TGCGCCAGCAGCCCGCGGGAAAGCGGGAGGAACTACAATGAGCAGTTCTTC
J gene: TRBJ2-1
V gene: TRBV4-3
clone size: .
D gene: TRBD2

CDR3 protein: CAISESIWGGDTQYF
CDR3 DNA: TGTGCCATCAGTGAGTCGATTTGGGGGGGAGATACGCAGTATTTT
J gene: TRBJ2-3
V gene: TRBV10-3
clone size: .
D gene: TRBD2

CDR3 protein: CASSLRDSEFFSGANVLTF
CDR3 DNA: TGCGCCAGCAGCCTTCGGGACAGCGAATTCTTCTCTGGGGCCAACGTCCTGACTTTC
J gene: TRBJ2-6
V gene: TRBV4-1
clone size: .
D gene: TRBD1

CDR3 protein: CASSYRTDQETQYF
CDR3 DNA: TGTGCCAGCAGTTACCGGACAGACCAAGAGACCCAGTACTTC
J gene: TRBJ2-5
V gene: TRBV6-5
clone size: once
D gene: .

CDR3 protein: CASRGVQSKTGELFF
CDR3 DNA: TGTGCCAGCCGCGGGGTACAGTCCAAGACCGGGGAGCTGTTTTTT
J gene: TRBJ2-2
V gene: TRBV25-1
clone size: .
D gene: .

CDR3 protein: CASRVGGGYEQYF
CDR3 DNA: TGTGCCAGCAGGGTTGGGGGCGGTTACGAGCAGTACTTC
J gene: TRBJ2-7
V gene: TRBV25-1
clone size: .
D gene: .

CDR3 protein: CASSLTGQGLGYGYTF
CDR3 DNA: TGTGCCAGCAGCTTGACTGGACAGGGGTTGGGCTATGGCTACACCTTC
J gene: TRBJ1-2
V gene: TRBV7-2
clone size: once
D gene: TRBD1

CDR3 protein: CASSQDGAYPEYF
CDR3 DNA: TGCGCCAGCAGCCAAGATGGGGCCTATCCCGAGTACTTC
J gene: TRBJ2-5
V gene: TRBV4-1
clone size: .
D gene: .

CDR3 protein: CASGRTPEETQYF
CDR3 DNA: TGCGCCAGCGGCCGGACACCGGAAGAGACCCAGTACTTC
J gene: TRBJ2-5
V gene: TRBV5-1
clone size: .
D gene: .

CDR3 protein: CASSPPIGASETQYF
CDR3 DNA: TGTGCCAGCAGTCCGCCTATAGGGGCCTCAGAGACCCAGTACTTC
J gene: TRBJ2-5
V gene: TRBV11-1
clone size: .
D gene: .

CDR3 protein: CASSLFAGLSYNEQFF
CDR3 DNA: TGTGCCAGCAGCTTATTCGCGGGTCTCTCCTACAATGAGCAGTTCTTC
J gene: TRBJ2-1
V gene: TRBV11-1
clone size: .
D gene: .

CDR3 protein: CASGYWAGSGSNQPQHF
CDR3 DNA: TGTGCCAGTGGGTATTGGGCAGGGTCAGGGAGCAATCAGCCCCAGCATTTT
J gene: TRBJ1-5
V gene: TRBV19
clone size: .
D gene: .

CDR3 protein: CASRGTSKFYSGNTIYF
CDR3 DNA: TGTGCCAGCAGGGGGACTTCGAAATTCTACTCTGGAAACACCATATATTTT
J gene: TRBJ1-3
V gene: TRBV11-2
clone size: .
D gene: .

CDR3 protein: CASRLRASTNEKLFF
CDR3 DNA: TGTGCCAGTAGATTGCGGGCTTCAACTAATGAAAAACTGTTTTTT
J gene: TRBJ1-4
V gene: TRBV19
clone size: .
D gene: .

CDR3 protein: CASSPGVVEQYF
CDR3 DNA: TGTGCCAGCAGCCCAGGTGTGGTCGAGCAGTACTTC
J gene: TRBJ2-7
V gene: TRBV11-1
clone size: .
D gene: .

CDR3 protein: CASSQDPIAGGTEAFF
CDR3 DNA: TGCGCCAGCAGCCAAGATCCCATAGCAGGGGGCACTGAAGCTTTCTTT
J gene: TRBJ1-1
V gene: TRBV4-3
clone size: .
D gene: TRBD1

CDR3 protein: CASSLPGGSGYTF
CDR3 DNA: TGTGCCAGCAGCCTCCCAGGGGGCTCTGGCTACACCTTC
J gene: TRBJ1-2
V gene: TRBV5-5
clone size: once
D gene: TRBD1

CDR3 protein: CASGLARTSSYEQYF
CDR3 DNA: TGTGCTAGTGGTTTGGCGCGGACTAGTTCCTACGAGCAGTACTTC
J gene: TRBJ2-7
V gene: TRBV12-5
clone size: .
D gene: TRBD2

CDR3 protein: CASSPQGQLSSGANVLTF
CDR3 DNA: TGTGCCAGCAGCCCCCAGGGCCAGCTTTCCTCTGGGGCCAACGTCCTGACTTTC
J gene: TRBJ2-6
V gene: TRBV9
clone size: once
D gene: .

CDR3 protein: CASSVATGERAFF
CDR3 DNA: TGTGCCAGCAGCGTAGCTACGGGGGAGAGGGCTTTCTTT
J gene: TRBJ1-1
V gene: TRBV9
clone size: .
D gene: .

CDR3 protein: CASSLLGREWSTQYF
CDR3 DNA: TGTGCCAGCAGCTTGCTTGGGCGGGAGTGGTCCACGCAGTATTTT
J gene: TRBJ2-3
V gene: TRBV5-8
clone size: .
D gene: TRBD2

CDR3 protein: CASSQGGRGRTDTQYF
CDR3 DNA: TGCGCCAGCAGCCAAGGTGGCAGGGGGCGCACAGATACGCAGTATTTT
J gene: TRBJ2-3
V gene: TRBV4-1
clone size: .
D gene: TRBD1

CDR3 protein: CSVTQPGQGQKSPLHF
CDR3 DNA: TGCAGCGTTACTCAACCGGGACAGGGCCAAAAGTCACCCCTCCACTTT
J gene: TRBJ1-6
V gene: TRBV29-1
clone size: .
D gene: TRBD1

CDR3 protein: CASSLNSGGATTGELFF
CDR3 DNA: TGTGCCAGCAGCTTAAACAGCGGGGGGGCGACCACCGGGGAGCTGTTTTTT
J gene: TRBJ2-2
V gene: TRBV7-2
clone size: .
D gene: TRBD2